What follows is one T cell receptor (beta chain) and its context. Antigen specificity is unknown. Germline lookup yields CDR1 SGHRS and CDR2 YFSETQ. This CDR3 comprises 15 residues. The ends lost 4 bases at V and 2 bases at J; junction bases unmatched: 5. Measured with immunoSEQ multiplex PCR; TCRdb has only the in-frame clones, and not every one. This sample has fewer than 20,000 clones, with more than 60% found just once. The data were obtained in a study of tumor-infiltrating lymphocytes in localized non-small cell lung cancer. Study-wide findings and caveats: No T-cell fraction difference was seen between IM1 and IM2 tumors. TCRbeta sequencing showed higher T cell infiltration in tumors than uninvolved lung. TCR sequencing covered a subset of patients with enough tissue.

The chain is built from TRBV5-1 and TRBJ1-5, with TRBD1 matching 8 bases. This TCR came from a human donor with non-small cell lung cancer. Input material: lung tumor tissue. The CDR3 reads CASSLGQGGNQPQHF. The CDR3, as DNA: TGCGCCAGCAGCCTCGGACAGGGCGGCAATCAGCCCCAGCATTTT.